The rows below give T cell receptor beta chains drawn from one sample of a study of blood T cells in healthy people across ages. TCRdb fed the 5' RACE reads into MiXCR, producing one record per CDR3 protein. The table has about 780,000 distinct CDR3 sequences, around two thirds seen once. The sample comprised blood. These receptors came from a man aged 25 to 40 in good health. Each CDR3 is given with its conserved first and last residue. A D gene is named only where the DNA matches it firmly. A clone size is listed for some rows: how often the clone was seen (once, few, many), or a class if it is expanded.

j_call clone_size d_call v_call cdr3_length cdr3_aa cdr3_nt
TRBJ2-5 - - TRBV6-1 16 CASSEVNSLAVETQYF TGTGCCAGCAGTGAAGTTAATAGCCTAGCAGTTGAGACCCAGTACTTC
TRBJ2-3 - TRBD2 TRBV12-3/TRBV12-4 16 CASKGVSGASTDTQYF TGTGCCAGCAAGGGAGTTAGCGGGGCTAGCACAGATACGCAGTATTTT
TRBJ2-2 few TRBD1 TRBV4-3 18 CASSQRRIGTENTGELFF TGCGCCAGCAGCCAACGTCGCATCGGGACAGAGAACACCGGGGAGCTGTTTTTT
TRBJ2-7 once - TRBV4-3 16 CASSQLASRDPYEQYF TGCGCCAGCAGCCAACTCGCGTCACGAGACCCCTACGAGCAGTACTTC
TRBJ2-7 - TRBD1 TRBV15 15 CATSEVKGAAYEQYF TGTGCCACCAGCGAAGTGAAGGGGGCAGCGTACGAGCAGTACTTC
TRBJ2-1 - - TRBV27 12 CASSFRVDEQFF TGTGCCAGCAGTTTCAGGGTGGATGAGCAGTTCTTC
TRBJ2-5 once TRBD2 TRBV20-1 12 CSAPNSGETQYF TGCAGTGCGCCGAATAGCGGGGAGACCCAGTACTTC
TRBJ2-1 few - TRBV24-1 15 CATSDLRDIDNEQFF TGTGCCACCAGTGATTTGCGTGACATAGACAATGAGCAGTTCTTC
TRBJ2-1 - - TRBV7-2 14 CASSLIRRYNEQFF TGTGCCAGCAGCTTAATTCGCAGGTACAATGAGCAGTTCTTC
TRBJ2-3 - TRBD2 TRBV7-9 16 CASSLVGSGRTDTQYF TGTGCCAGCAGCTTAGTCGGTAGCGGGCGCACAGACACGCAGTATTTT
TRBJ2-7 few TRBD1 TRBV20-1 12 CSARQGASEQYF TGCAGTGCTAGACAGGGGGCTAGCGAGCAGTACTTC
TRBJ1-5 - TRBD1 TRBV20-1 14 CSASRQGGNQPQHF TGCAGTGCTAGCCGACAGGGGGGAAATCAGCCCCAGCATTTT
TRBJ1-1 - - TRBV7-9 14 CASSLLGENTEAFF TGTGCCAGCAGCCTCTTAGGTGAGAACACTGAAGCTTTCTTT
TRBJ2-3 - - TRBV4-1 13 CASSQEGPDTQYF TGCGCCAGCAGCCAAGAAGGCCCTGATACGCAGTATTTT
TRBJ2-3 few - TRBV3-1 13 CASSPSNGDTQYF TGTGCCAGCAGCCCCTCGAACGGGGATACGCAGTATTTT
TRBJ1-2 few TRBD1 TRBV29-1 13 CSAGAGGSYGYTF TGCAGCGCTGGGGCAGGGGGCAGCTATGGCTACACCTTC
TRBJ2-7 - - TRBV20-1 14 CSARGLRSYNEQYF TGCAGTGCTAGGGGGTTGCGCTCCTACAATGAGCAGTACTTC
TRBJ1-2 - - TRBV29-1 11 CSARGQHGYTF TGCAGCGCTAGAGGACAGCACGGGTACACCTTC